This TCR beta chain emerged from a study of cytomegalovirus exposure and HLA in healthy donors. Germline V gene data show CDR1 as SQVTM and CDR2 as ANQGSEA. J lost 2 bases, V lost 5 bases, and 12 bases had no gene match. The CDR3 runs 16 residues. Use of 60 Vbeta and 13 Jbeta primers characterized the PCR. The table came from immunoSEQ multiplex PCR; TCRdb's copy has only in-frame clones and leaves some out. The repertoire holds some 130,000 clones, with approximately 80% as singletons. This TCR came from a female donor in good health and CMV-seronegative. The specimen sequenced was PBMCs. The V gene is TRBV29-1, the J gene TRBJ2-3, with TRBD2 matching 8 bases. CDR3 protein: CSVRGDGRASTDTQYF. In DNA form, the CDR3 reads TGCAGCGTTAGAGGTGACGGGAGGGCCTCCACAGATACGCAGTATTTT.